Below, one T cell receptor beta chain is given with its context. Antigen specificity is unknown. The data stem from a study of T cell clusters in autoimmune cytopenias. The CDR3 runs 14 residues. TRB rearrangements were amplified by touch-down multiplex PCR with mixed TRB-A/B primers. TCRdb reanalyzed the multiplex PCR reads, giving one entry per CDR3 protein sequence and no DNA. This table holds 5,500 to 7,500 distinct CDR3 sequences. General study findings and limits: The T cell clusters came from computational analysis alone and lack functional validation.

Some 38,000 genome equivalents of blood DNA were amplified for TRB. The same data also went into a second study, on T cell repertoires in aging, cancer and after chemotherapy. That study reports: Over several months to years, re-sampled healthy donor repertoires clearly shared clones. Untreated cancer patients had significantly lower blood TCR diversity than age-matched healthy donors. Across the chemotherapy interval, each cancer cohort showed higher median generation probability, suggesting thymic rebound.

The specimen was peripheral blood. The sequence derives from a human donor in good health. This sequence joins TRBV12-3 or TRBV12-4 and TRBJ1-1. The CDR3 loop is CASSLRQSNTEAFF.